This T cell receptor beta chain appears in the sequencing data of a study of T-cell reconstitution after alpha-beta-depleted transplantation in children. Researchers prepared the TCRbeta library using unique molecular identifiers, the study reports. Each CDR3 protein is one row after TCRdb ran MiXCR on the PCR reads. The table has 550,000 to 600,000 distinct CDR3 sequences, around 23% seen once; the top ten hold roughly an eighth. V shed 5 bases and J 8 bases; nucleotides not matched to a gene: 12. This CDR3 is 15 amino acids long. Germline V gene lookup returns CDR1 SGHAT and CDR2 FQNNGV. To note about this clonotype: Antigen unknown.

Whole-study findings and limits: Two months or so post-transplant, alpha-beta T cells reportedly derived from several hundred expanded graft clones. TCRbeta diversity was high at day 60 in some patients (a result of surviving recipient T cells and thymic progenitors). Hyperexpanded clones declined; after one year, newly produced T cells mostly supplied diversity.

This TCR was sampled from a boy in the first two years of life who had a stem cell transplant for acute myeloid leukemia, so the T cells may come from the graft donor. The starting material was PBMCs, mostly from graft donor cells, obtained 360 days after TCRalphabeta/CD19-depleted stem cell transplant. The gene calls are TRBV11-2 and TRBJ2-1; TRBD1 agrees at 7 bases. CDR3 DNA sequence: TGTGCCAGCAGCGTACGACAGGGATGGAACCATGAGCAGTTCTTC. Protein: CASSVRQGWNHEQFF.